This entry concerns a single TCR beta chain. This clonotype was recorded a few times. Its antigen target is currently unknown. Within one base of it there is no much larger clone, and no base qualities were kept. Sequencing was performed on an Illumina HiSeq 2500. Quantitative 5'-RACE with molecular barcodes was used to prepare TCR beta libraries. In the source study's methods: To identify disease-linked TCR variants, a new computational method was used, one built on a probabilistic model of VDJ rearrangement. Through fastp at Q25 and MiXCR, TCRdb rebuilt clones from the public reads, retaining in-frame beta chains. Every CDR3 protein is listed once, alongside the most common genes and DNA of its rows. Clone size and V and J calls follow TCRdb, not the original study. The sample table shows under 200,000 distinct CDR3 sequences, and approximately 9.9% are seen once. The ten most abundant clones make up around 15% of the sample.

This specimen comes from a study of CD8 T cells in ankylosing spondylitis (dated by TCRdb to the late 2010s). For the study in its entirety: To find TCR variants linked to disease, the study profiled T cell receptor beta repertoires in ankylosing spondylitis patients and healthy donors. The whole study cohort included some 100 healthy donors and 25 ankylosing spondylitis patients. Peripheral blood samples were taken, and synovial fluid was additionally collected from ankylosing spondylitis patients. The research as a whole found: Some of the motif variants had been reported before in the synovial fluid and blood of reactive arthritis patients, a finding that suggests common disease-initiation mechanisms. In peripheral blood, the disease-linked clones were found at relatively low frequencies and had a CD8+ phenotype. According to the report, matched synovial fluid samples from ankylosing spondylitis patients were significantly enriched for the disease-linked clones. A TCR beta motif made up of under ten highly homologous amino acid variants appeared to be characteristic of blood from ankylosing spondylitis patients.

The CDR3 sequence holds 14 residues, the cysteine and phenylalanine included. Only the CDR3 portion is preserved as DNA: 42 bases, with reading frame beginning at the first base. V lost 4 bases and J lost 4 bases; the stretch between them is 15 bases long. CDR1 and CDR2, per the germline V gene, are SGHRS and YFSETQ. Sequenced input: blood, either unsorted or a sorted T cell fraction (not recorded which). The sequence is built from TRBV5-1 and TRBJ2-7, with the D segment possibly TRBD1 or TRBD2, each aligning over 5 bases. This receptor was taken from a female donor with ankylosing spondylitis or in good health (not recorded which). The base sequence is TGCGCCAGCAGCCCCCGGGACCCAGGATACGAGCAGTACTTC. This sequence encodes CASSPRDPGYEQYF. With the rest looked up from the reference TRBV5-1 and TRBJ2-7 genes rather than sequenced, the full variable domain is KAGVTQTPRYLIKTRGQQVTLSCSPISGHRSVSWYQQTPGQGLQFLFEYFSETQRNKGNFPGRFSGRQFSNSRSEMNVSTLELGDSALYLCASSPRDPGYEQYFGPGTRLTVT.